This TCR beta chain was sequenced in a study of blood T cell repertoires in COVID-19. Germline CDR1 is SGHTA and CDR2 is FQGTGA. This CDR3 is 13 amino acids long. V lost 6 bases, J lost 1 base, and 9 bases lay in between. Original analysis: Reference gene primer amplification yielded estimated nucleated cell counts. Here immunoSEQ multiplex PCR was the method, and the copy in TCRdb shows in-frame clones only, minus some. The DNA was the basis for D and trimming; V, J and clone size are from that table. The profile shows 200,000 to 250,000 clones, 70% to 90% of them singletons. This chain joins TRBV7-3 and TRBJ1-1; D remains unclear. This TCR was sampled from a man aged 30 to 45 who had recovered from COVID-19. The sequenced sample consisted of PBMCs or T cells enriched from blood (not recorded which). CDR3 amino acids: CASRLTRNTEAFF. In DNA, the CDR3 is TGTGCCAGCAGGCTAACGAGGAACACTGAAGCTTTCTTT.